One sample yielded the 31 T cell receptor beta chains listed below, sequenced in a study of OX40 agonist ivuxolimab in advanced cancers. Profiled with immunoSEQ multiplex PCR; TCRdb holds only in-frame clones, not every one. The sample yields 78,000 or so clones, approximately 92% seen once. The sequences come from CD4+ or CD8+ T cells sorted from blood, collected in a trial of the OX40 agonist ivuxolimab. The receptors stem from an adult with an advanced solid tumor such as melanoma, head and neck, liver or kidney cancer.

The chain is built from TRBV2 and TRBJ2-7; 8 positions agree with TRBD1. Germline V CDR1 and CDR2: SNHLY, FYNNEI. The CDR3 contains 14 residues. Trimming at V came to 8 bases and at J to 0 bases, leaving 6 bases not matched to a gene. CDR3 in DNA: TGTGCCAGCTTTGGACAGGGTCGCTCCTACGAGCAGTACTTC. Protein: CASFGQGRSYEQYF.

The CDR3, as DNA: TGTGCCAGCAGCTTAAGAGGGGGGGACACAGATACGCAGTATTTT. Translating gives CASSLRGGDTDTQYF. This rearrangement joins TRBV7-8 to TRBJ2-3, with D possibly TRBD2 on 7 matching bases. The CDR3 runs to 15 residues. The V gene's germline CDR1 is SGHVS and CDR2 FQNEAQ. Trimming took off 2 bases at V and 2 bases at J, with 11 bases between the two ends. Full variable domain (rest looked up from reference TRBV7-8 and TRBJ2-3): GAGVSQSPRYKVAKRGQDVALRCDPISGHVSLFWYQQALGQGPEFLTYFQNEAQLDKSGLPSDRFFAERPEGSVSTLKIQRTQQEDSAVYLCASSLRGGDTDTQYFGPGTRLTVL.

CDR3 protein: CASSSWTGAEKLFF. The CDR3 nucleotides are TGTGCCAGCAGCTCGTGGACAGGCGCAGAAAAACTGTTTTTT. V is TRBV7-6 and J is TRBJ1-4, with 7 bases aligning to TRBD1. Germline V gene data show CDR1 as SGHVS and CDR2 as FNYEAQ. V was clipped by 4 bases and J by 8 bases; unmatched bases: 7. This CDR3 is 14 amino acids long.

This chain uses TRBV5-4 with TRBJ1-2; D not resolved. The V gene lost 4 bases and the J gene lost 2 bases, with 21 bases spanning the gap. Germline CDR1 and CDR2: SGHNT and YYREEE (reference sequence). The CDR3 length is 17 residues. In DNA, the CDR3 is TGTGCCAGCAGCCCGGATATTTGGCAGCTTTCAAACTATGGCTACACCTTC. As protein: CASSPDIWQLSNYGYTF.

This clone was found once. CDR3 sequence (DNA): TGTGCCAGCAGCGTGGGCGGCTCCTACGAGCAGTACTTC. This gives the protein CASSVGGSYEQYF. The chain carries TRBV9 and TRBJ2-5, with D hard to call. The DNA matches TRBJ2-7 better at its end, which makes the J call doubtful. This CDR3 is 13 amino acids long. Germline V gives CDR1 SGDLS, CDR2 YYNGEE.

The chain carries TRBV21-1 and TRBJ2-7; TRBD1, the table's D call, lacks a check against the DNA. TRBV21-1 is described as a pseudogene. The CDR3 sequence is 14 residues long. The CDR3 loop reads CASTRTGAPYEQYF. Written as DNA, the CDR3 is TGTGCCAGCACAAGGACAGGGGCCCCGTACGAGCAGTACTTC.

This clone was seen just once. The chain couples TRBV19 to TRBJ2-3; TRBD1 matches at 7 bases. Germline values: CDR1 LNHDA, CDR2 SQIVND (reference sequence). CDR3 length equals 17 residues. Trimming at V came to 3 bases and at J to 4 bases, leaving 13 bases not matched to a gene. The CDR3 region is CASSIPIKGAWADTQYF. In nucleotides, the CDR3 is TGTGCCAGTAGTATCCCGATCAAGGGGGCTTGGGCAGATACGCAGTATTTT.

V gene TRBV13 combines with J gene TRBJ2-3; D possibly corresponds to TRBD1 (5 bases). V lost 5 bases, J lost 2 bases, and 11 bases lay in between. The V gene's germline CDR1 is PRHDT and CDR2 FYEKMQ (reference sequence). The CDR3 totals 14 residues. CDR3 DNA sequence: TGTGCCAGCAGCGCCGACAGAACCACAGATACGCAGTATTTT. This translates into CASSADRTTDTQYF.

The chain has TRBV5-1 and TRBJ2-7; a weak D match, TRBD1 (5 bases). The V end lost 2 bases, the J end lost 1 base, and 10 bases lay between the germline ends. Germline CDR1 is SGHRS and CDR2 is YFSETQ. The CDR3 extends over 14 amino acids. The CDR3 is CASSFQGQSYEQYF. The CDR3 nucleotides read TGCGCCAGCAGCTTCCAGGGTCAATCCTACGAGCAGTACTTC.

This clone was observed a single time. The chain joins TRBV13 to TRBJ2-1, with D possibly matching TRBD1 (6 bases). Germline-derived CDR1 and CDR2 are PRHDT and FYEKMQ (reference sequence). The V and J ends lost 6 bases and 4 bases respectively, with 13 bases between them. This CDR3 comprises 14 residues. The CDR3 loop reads CASRGTSTYNEQFF. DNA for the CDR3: TGTGCCAGCAGAGGGACAAGTACATACAATGAGCAGTTCTTC.

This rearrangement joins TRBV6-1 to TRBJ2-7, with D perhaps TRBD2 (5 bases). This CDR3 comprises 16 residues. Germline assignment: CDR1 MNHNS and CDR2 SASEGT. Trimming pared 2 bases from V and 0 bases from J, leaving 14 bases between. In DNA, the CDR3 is TGTGCCAGCAGTGAATATGGTAGCGCAGTCTCCTACGAGCAGTACTTC. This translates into CASSEYGSAVSYEQYF.

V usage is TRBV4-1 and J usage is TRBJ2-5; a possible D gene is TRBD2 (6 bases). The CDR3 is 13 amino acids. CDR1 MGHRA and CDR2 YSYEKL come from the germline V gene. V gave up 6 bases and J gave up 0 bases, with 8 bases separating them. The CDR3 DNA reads TGCGCCAGCAGAGGAGGGTACCAAGAGACCCAGTACTTC. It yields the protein CASRGGYQETQYF.

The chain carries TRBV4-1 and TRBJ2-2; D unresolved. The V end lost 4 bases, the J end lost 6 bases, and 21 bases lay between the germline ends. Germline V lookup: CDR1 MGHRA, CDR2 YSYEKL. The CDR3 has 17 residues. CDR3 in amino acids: CASSLPQDASAPGELFF. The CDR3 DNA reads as TGCGCCAGCAGCCTCCCGCAGGACGCTTCGGCCCCCGGGGAGCTGTTTTTT.

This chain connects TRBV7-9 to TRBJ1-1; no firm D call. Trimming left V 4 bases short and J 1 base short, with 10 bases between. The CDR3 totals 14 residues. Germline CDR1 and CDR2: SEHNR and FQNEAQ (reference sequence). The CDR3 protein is CASSSDGRNTEAFF. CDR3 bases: TGTGCCAGCAGCTCCGACGGGCGGAACACTGAAGCTTTCTTT.

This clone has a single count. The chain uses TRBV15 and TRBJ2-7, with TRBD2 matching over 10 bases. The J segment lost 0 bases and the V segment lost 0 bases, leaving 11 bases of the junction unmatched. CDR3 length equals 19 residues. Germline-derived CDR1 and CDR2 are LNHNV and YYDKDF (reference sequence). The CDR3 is CATSRDKVTSGWFSYEQYF. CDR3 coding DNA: TGTGCCACCAGCAGAGATAAGGTGACTAGCGGGTGGTTCTCCTACGAGCAGTACTTC. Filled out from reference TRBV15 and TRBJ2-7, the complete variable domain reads DAMVIQNPRYQVTQFGKPVTLSCSQTLNHNVMYWYQQKSSQAPKLLFHYYDKDFNNEADTPDNFQSRRPNTSFCFLDIRSPGLGDTAMYLCATSRDKVTSGWFSYEQYFGPGTRLTVT.

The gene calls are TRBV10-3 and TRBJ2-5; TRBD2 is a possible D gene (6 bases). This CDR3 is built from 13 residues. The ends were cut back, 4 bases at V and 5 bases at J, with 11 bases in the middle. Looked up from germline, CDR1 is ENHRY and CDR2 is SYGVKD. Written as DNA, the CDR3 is TGTGCCATCAGTGGGGACTCATGGGAGACCCAGTACTTC. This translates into CAISGDSWETQYF.

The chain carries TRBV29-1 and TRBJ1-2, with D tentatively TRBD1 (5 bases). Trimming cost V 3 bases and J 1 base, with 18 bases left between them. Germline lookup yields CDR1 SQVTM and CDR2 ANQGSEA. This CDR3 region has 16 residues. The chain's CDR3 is CSVEKAGWDLNYGYTF. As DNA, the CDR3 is TGCAGCGTTGAGAAGGCAGGTTGGGACCTTAACTATGGCTACACCTTC.

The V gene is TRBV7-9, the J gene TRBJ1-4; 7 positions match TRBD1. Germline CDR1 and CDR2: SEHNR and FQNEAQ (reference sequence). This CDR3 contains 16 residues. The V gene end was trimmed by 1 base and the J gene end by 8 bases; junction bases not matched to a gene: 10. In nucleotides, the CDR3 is TGTGCCAGCAGCTTAGAAATAGGGGGCTTGGAGGAAAAACTGTTTTTT. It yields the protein CASSLEIGGLEEKLFF.

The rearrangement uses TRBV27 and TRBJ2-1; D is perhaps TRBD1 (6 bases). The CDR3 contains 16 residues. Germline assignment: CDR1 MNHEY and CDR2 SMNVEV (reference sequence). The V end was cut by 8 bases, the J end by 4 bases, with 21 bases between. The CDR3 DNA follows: TGTGCCAGCCGGAGGACCCCAGGGGTCACATACAATGAGCAGTTCTTC. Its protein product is CASRRTPGVTYNEQFF.

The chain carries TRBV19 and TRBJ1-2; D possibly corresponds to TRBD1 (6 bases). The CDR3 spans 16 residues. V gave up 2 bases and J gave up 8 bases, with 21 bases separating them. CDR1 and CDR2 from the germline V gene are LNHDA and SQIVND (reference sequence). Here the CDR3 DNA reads TGTGCCAGTAGTATATCCCAAGCTGGCAGGGGTAACGGCTACACCTTC. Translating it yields CASSISQAGRGNGYTF.

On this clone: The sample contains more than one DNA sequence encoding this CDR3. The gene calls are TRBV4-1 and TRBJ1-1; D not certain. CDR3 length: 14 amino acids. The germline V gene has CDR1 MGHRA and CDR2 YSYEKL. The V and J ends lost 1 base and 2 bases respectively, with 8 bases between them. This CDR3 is CASSQVSENTEAFF. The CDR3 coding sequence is TGCGCCAGCAGCCAAGTTTCAGAAAACACTGAAGCTTTCTTT.

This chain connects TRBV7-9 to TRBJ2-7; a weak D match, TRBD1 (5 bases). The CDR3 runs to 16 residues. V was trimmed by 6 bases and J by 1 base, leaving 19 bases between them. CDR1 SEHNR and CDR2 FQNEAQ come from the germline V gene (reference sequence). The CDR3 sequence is CASRPRLGQASYEQYF. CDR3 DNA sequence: TGTGCCAGCAGACCCCGCCTCGGACAAGCTTCCTACGAGCAGTACTTC.

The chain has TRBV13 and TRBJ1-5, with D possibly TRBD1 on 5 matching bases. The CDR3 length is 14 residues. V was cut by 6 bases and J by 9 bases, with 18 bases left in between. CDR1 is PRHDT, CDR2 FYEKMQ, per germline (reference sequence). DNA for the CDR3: TGTGCCAGCAGTTCCGGGACGACTCACGGGCCCCAGCATTTT. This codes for CASSSGTTHGPQHF.

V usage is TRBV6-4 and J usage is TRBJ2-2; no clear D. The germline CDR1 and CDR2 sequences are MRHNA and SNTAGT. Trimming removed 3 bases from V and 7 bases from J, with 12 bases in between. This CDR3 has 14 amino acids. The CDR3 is CASSESLTFGELFF. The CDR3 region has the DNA TGTGCCAGCAGTGAATCATTGACCTTCGGGGAGCTGTTTTTT.

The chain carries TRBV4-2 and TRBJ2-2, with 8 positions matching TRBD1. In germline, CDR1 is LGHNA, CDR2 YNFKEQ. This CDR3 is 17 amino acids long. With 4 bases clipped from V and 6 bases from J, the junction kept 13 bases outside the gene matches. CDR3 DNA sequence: TGTGCCAGCAGCCCCCCCGGGCAGGGGGCGCTGGCCGGGGAGCTGTTTTTT. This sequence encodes CASSPPGQGALAGELFF.

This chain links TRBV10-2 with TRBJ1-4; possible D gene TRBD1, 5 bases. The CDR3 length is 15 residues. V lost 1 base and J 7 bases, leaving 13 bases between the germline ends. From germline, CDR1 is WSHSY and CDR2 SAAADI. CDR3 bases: TGCGCCAGCAGTGAGTTGAGGGCGGGGACTGAAAAACTGTTTTTT. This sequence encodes CASSELRAGTEKLFF.

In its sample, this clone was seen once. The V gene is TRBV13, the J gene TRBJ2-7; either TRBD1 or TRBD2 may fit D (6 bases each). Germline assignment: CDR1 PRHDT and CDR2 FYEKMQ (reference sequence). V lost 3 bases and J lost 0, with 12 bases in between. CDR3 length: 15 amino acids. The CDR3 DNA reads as TGTGCCAGCAGCTTGGGAAGGGGGGACTCCTACGAGCAGTACTTC. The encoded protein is CASSLGRGDSYEQYF.

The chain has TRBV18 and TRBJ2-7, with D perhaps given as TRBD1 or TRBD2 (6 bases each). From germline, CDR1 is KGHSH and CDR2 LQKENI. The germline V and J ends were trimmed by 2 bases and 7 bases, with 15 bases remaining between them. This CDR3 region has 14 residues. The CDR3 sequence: CASSPVPGAEEQYF. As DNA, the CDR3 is TGTGCCAGCTCACCAGTACCGGGGGCGGAGGAGCAGTACTTC.

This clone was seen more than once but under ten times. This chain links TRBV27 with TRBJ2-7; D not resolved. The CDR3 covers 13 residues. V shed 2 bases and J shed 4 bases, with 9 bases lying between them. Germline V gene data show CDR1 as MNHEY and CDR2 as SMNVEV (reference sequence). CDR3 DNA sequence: TGTGCCAGCAGTTTAGTTCCCCCTTACGAGCAGTACTTC. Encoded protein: CASSLVPPYEQYF.

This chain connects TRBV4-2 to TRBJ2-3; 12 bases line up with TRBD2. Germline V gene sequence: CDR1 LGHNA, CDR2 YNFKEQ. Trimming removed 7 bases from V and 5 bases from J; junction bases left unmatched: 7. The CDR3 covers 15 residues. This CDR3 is CASTPSGGAVDTQYF. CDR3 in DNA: TGTGCCAGCACACCTAGCGGGGGGGCCGTAGATACGCAGTATTTT.

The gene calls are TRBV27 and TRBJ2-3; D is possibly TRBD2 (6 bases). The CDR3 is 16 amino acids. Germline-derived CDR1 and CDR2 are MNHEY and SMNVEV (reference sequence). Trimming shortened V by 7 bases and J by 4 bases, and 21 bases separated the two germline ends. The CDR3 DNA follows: TGTGCCAGCACCCCCCGTGGGGCGGGGACTTCAGATACGCAGTATTTT. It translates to CASTPRGAGTSDTQYF.